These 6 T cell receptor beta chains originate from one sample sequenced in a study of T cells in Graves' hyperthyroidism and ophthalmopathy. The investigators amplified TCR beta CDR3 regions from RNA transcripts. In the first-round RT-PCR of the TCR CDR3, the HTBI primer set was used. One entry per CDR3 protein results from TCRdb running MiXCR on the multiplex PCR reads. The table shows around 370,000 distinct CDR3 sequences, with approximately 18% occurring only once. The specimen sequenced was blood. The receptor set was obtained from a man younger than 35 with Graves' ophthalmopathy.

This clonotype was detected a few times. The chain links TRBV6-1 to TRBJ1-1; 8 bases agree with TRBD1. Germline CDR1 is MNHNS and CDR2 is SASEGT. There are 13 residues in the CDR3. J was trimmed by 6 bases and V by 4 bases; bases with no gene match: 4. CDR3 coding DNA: TGTGCCAGCAGTGTCGGGGGACAGGCTGAAGCTTTCTTT. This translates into CASSVGGQAEAFF.

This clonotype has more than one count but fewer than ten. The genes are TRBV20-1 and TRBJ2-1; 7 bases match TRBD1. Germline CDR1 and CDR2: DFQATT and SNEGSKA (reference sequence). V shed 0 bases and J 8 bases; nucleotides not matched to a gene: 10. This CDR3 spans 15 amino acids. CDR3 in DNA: TGCAGTGCTAGAGATCTTAACAGGGGTATGGATGAGCAGTTCTTC. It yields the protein CSARDLNRGMDEQFF.

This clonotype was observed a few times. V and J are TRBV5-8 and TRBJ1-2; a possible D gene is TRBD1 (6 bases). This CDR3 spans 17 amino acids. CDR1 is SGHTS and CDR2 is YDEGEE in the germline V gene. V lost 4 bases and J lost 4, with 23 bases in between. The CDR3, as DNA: TGTGCCAGCAGCGTGGAAGGGGGAACCCTGTCCCCCTATGGCTACACCTTC. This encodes CASSVEGGTLSPYGYTF.

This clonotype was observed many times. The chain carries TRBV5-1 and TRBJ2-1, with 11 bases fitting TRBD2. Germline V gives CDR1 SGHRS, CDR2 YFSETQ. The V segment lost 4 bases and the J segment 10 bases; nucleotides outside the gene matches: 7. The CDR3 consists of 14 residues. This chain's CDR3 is CASSELAGDREQFF. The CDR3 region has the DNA TGCGCCAGCAGCGAACTAGCGGGGGATAGAGAGCAGTTCTTC.

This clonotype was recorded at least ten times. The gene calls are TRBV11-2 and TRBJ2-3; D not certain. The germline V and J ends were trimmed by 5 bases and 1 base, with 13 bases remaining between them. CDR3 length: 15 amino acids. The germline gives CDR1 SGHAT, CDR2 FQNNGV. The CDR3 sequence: CASSPKPLGTDTQYF. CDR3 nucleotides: TGTGCCAGCAGCCCAAAACCTTTGGGCACAGATACGCAGTATTTT.

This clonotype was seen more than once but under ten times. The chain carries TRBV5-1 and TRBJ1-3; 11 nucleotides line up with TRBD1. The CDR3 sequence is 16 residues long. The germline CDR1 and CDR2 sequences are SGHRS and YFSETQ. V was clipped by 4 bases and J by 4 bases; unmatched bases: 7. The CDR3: CASSKGQGAEGNTIYF. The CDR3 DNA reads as TGCGCCAGCAGCAAAGGACAGGGGGCAGAAGGAAACACCATATATTTT.